The rows below give T cell receptor beta chains drawn from one sample of a study of blood T cells in healthy people across ages. TCRdb reprocessed the 5' RACE reads with MiXCR, giving one entry per CDR3 protein. Of hundreds of thousands of distinct CDR3 sequences listed, about 34% are singletons. Sequencing input: blood. These receptors came from an elderly woman in good health. Both conserved end residues are trimmed from each CDR3. Fields, in order: V gene, J gene, CDR3 protein.

>TRBV7-2|TRBJ2-1
ASSPFYEQF
>TRBV25-1|TRBJ2-7
ASSPSIDREQY
>TRBV12-3/TRBV12-4|TRBJ1-1
ASREAWGVTEAF
>TRBV30|TRBJ2-5
AWSPRGETQY
>TRBV20-1|TRBJ1-6
SASRWGDRGLGSPLH
>TRBV5-1|.
ASSIFQGAYEQY
>TRBV7-8|TRBJ2-7
ASSPGDTASYEQY
>TRBV25-1|TRBJ2-7
ASNSGGSSYEQY
>TRBV6-1|TRBJ1-2
ASRRLSPGGNYGYT
>TRBV6-2/TRBV6-3|TRBJ2-3
ASSYGLVKDTQY
>TRBV19|TRBJ2-7
ASSMGGQGLYEQY
>TRBV7-2|.
ASSLASYNEQY
>TRBV20-1|TRBJ2-7
SARPSSAATYNEQY
>TRBV4-1|TRBJ1-5
ASSQVVAGQPQH
>TRBV5-1|TRBJ2-3
ASSLSGTASTDTQY
>TRBV19|TRBJ1-5
ASTGTSNQPQH
>TRBV4-1|TRBJ1-5
ASNQPGRASNQPQH
>TRBV28|TRBJ2-5
ASSLEGGQQETQY
>TRBV14|TRBJ2-3
ASSHPRTGWGPDTQY
>TRBV20-1|TRBJ2-5
SASISGGQETQY
>TRBV3-1|TRBJ1-5
ASSPTSTQPQH
>TRBV30|TRBJ2-1
AWIGLADYNEQF
>TRBV20-1|TRBJ2-5
SARFSGNQETQY
>TRBV6-1|TRBJ1-2
ASSEEGNYGHT
>TRBV18|TRBJ2-7
ASSPSGRASSYEQY
>TRBV9|TRBJ2-3
ASSVDPGGPGDTQY
>TRBV7-2|TRBJ1-4
ASSLMGGLTNEKLF
>TRBV7-9|.
ASSPGEGIQY
>TRBV5-1|TRBJ1-4
ASSLGGGREEKLF
>TRBV5-1|TRBJ1-6
ASSLDRGAYNSPLH
>TRBV20-1|TRBJ2-1
SAHSGGPYNEQF
>TRBV5-1|TRBJ1-1
ASSLVQGTKNTEAF
>TRBV7-2|TRBJ2-5
ASNLIPGYGETQY
>TRBV12-3/TRBV12-4|TRBJ2-7
ASARGGRGYEQY
>TRBV20-1|TRBJ2-5
SARSGTAQETQY
>TRBV20-1|.
SAQSGTSGYYEQY
>TRBV5-1|TRBJ2-2
ASSGTSGGPKAGELF
>TRBV7-6|TRBJ1-5
ASSLGDIRNQPQH
>TRBV20-1|TRBJ1-6
SARDQGWNNSPLH
>TRBV12-3/TRBV12-4|TRBJ2-3
ASSTGLAGGVNTDAQY
>TRBV20-1|TRBJ1-6
SARTGDSPLH
>TRBV7-2|TRBJ2-2
VSSTPSGTRTTGELF
>TRBV27|TRBJ1-2
ASSPGAVNYGYT
>TRBV5-6|TRBJ1-2
ASSPEYREHGYT
>TRBV20-1|TRBJ2-6
SARGQGGGGANVLT
>TRBV20-1|TRBJ2-1
SAKTTRTGGAYNEQF
>TRBV20-1|TRBJ2-7
SAYLDNPYEQY
>TRBV7-2|TRBJ2-1
ASSRDRVNPQF